This T cell receptor beta chain was sequenced for a study of Ad26.COV2.S vaccination and SARS-CoV-2 variants. Study-wide findings and caveats: Analyses that measured TCR breadth and depth may have underestimated total T cell responses.

Remarks on this clone: Its antigen is still unknown.

Libraries were prepared by immunoSEQ multiplex PCR; TCRdb keeps only in-frame clonotypes and omits some of them. The data contain a few hundred thousand clones, roughly nine tenths of them seen just once; the ten biggest clones take up approximately 3%. Treatment indicated: about 20 received Ad26.COV2.S at low or high dose, single or two shots; a few received placebo; per-sample allocation not given. On day 63 after the first injection, vaccine and placebo recipients gave samples. Trimming took off 0 bases at V and 1 base at J, with 16 bases between the two ends. This CDR3 region has 18 residues. CDR1 and CDR2 (germline): MGHRA, YSYEKL.

The rearrangement joins TRBV4-1 to TRBJ1-5; D is ambiguous. The source was peripheral blood, collected in a trial of Ad26.COV2.S vaccine versus placebo. This receptor was taken from a person between 18 and 59 years old who received the Ad26.COV2.S COVID-19 vaccine or a placebo. For the CDR3, the DNA is TGCGCCAGCAGCCAAGATCATAGGGCAGGAGCAAGCAATCAGCCCCAGCATTTT. It translates to CASSQDHRAGASNQPQHF.